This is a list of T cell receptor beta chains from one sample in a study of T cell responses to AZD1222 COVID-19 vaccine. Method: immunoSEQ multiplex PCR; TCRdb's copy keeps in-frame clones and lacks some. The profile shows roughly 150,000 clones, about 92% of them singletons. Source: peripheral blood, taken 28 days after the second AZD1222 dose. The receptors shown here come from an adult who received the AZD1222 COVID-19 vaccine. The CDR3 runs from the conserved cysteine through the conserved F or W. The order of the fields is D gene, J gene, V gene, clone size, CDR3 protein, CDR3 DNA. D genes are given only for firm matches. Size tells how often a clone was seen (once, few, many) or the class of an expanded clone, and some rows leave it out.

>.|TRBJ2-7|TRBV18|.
CASSPATYEQYF
TGTGCCAGCTCACCCGCAACCTACGAGCAGTACTTC
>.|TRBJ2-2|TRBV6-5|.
CASSYSAGPGPGELFF
TGTGCCAGCAGTTACTCGGCAGGCCCCGGTCCCGGGGAGCTGTTTTTT
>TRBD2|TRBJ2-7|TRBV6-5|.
CASTLMGGSSYEQYF
TGTGCCAGCACCTTAATGGGCGGGAGCTCCTACGAGCAGTACTTC
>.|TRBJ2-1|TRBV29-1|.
CSVVGYNEQFF
TGCAGCGTTGTTGGTTACAATGAGCAGTTCTTC
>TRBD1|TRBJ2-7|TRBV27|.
CASSGWDRPPYEQYF
TGTGCCAGCAGTGGATGGGACAGGCCCCCCTACGAGCAGTACTTC
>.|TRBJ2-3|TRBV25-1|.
CASSDPGNTDTQYF
TGTGCCAGCAGTGACCCCGGGAACACAGATACGCAGTATTTT
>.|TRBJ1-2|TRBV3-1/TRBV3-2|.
CASSQARGLSGGGYTF
TGTGCCAGCAGCCAAGCGAGGGGTCTATCGGGCGGCGGCTACACCTTC
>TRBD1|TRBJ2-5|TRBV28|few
CASSLVGTGLQETQYF
TGTGCCAGCAGTTTAGTTGGGACAGGGTTACAAGAGACCCAGTACTTC
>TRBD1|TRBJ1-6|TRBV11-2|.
CASSSLDRSSYNSPLHF
TGTGCCAGCAGCTCCTTGGACAGGAGCTCCTATAATTCACCCCTCCACTTT
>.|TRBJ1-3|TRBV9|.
CASSVGQDGNTIYF
TGTGCCAGCAGCGTAGGACAGGATGGAAACACCATATATTTT
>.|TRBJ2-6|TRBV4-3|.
CASSQDYSHGANVLTF
TGCGCCAGCAGCCAAGATTATTCCCATGGGGCCAACGTCCTGACTTTC
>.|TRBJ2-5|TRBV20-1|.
CSASFGLETQYF
TGCAGTGCTAGTTTTGGGTTGGAGACCCAGTACTTC
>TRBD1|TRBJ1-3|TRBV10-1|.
CASSTGDRSGNTIYF
TGCGCCAGCAGTACAGGGGATCGCTCTGGAAACACCATATATTTT
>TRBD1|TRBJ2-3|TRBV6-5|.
CASSRNYDRADTQYF
TGTGCCAGCAGTCGGAACTATGACAGGGCTGATACGCAGTATTTT
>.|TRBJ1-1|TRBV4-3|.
CASSQVTSVGGREAFF
TGCGCCAGCAGCCAAGTAACGTCAGTGGGGGGCCGCGAAGCTTTCTTT
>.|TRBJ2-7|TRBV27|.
CASSLSAPPYEQYF
TGTGCCAGCAGTTTATCGGCACCGCCCTACGAGCAGTACTTC
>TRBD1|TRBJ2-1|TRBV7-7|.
CASSADRGRNNEQFF
TGTGCCAGCAGCGCAGACAGGGGGCGAAACAATGAGCAGTTCTTC
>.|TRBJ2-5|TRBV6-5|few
CASSYVQAPQETQYF
TGTGCCAGCAGTTACGTGCAGGCCCCTCAAGAGACCCAGTACTTC
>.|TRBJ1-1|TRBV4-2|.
CASSQAGIGNTEAFF
TGTGCCAGCAGCCAAGCTGGGATAGGGAACACTGAAGCTTTCTTT
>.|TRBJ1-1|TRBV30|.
CAWGRGGNTEAFF
TGTGCCTGGGGTCGGGGGGGGAACACTGAAGCTTTCTTT
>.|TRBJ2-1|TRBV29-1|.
CSVAVLWEGNEQFF
TGCAGCGTTGCGGTTTTGTGGGAAGGGAATGAGCAGTTCTTC
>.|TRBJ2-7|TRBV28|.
CASSLKGNEQYF
TGTGCCAGCAGTTTAAAGGGGAACGAGCAGTACTTC
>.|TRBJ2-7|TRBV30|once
CAWSVLQGSYEQYF
TGTGCCTGGAGTGTACTACAGGGCTCCTACGAGCAGTACTTC